Below are 9 T cell receptor beta chains sequenced from a single sample in a study of T-cell reconstitution after alpha-beta-depleted transplantation in children. For TCRbeta, the library was prepared with unique molecular identifiers. Each CDR3 protein gets one entry after TCRdb re-called the PCR reads with MiXCR. The repertoire consists of about 610,000 distinct CDR3 sequences, with over 9.5% occurring once and the leading ten covering less than 4.5%. The material sequenced was PBMCs from the stem cell graft donor, taken from the stem cell graft. These TCRs come from a human donor who donated a stem cell graft to a child with acute myeloid leukemia.

The rearrangement joins TRBV11-2 to TRBJ2-3; D unresolved. This CDR3 is 14 amino acids long. The germline gives CDR1 SGHAT, CDR2 FQNNGV. The V end lost 3 bases, the J end lost 2 bases, and 9 bases lay between the germline ends. CDR3: CASSFREFTDTQYF. As DNA, the CDR3 is TGTGCCAGCAGCTTTCGAGAATTCACAGATACGCAGTATTTT.

This clonotype has more than one count but fewer than ten. This sequence joins TRBV7-2 and TRBJ1-1; 10 nucleotides line up with TRBD1. The CDR3 consists of 15 residues. The junction had 14 bases not matched to a gene; V was cut back by 5 bases and J by 11 bases. Germline CDR1 and CDR2: SGHTA and FQGNSA. The CDR3 nucleotides read TGTGCCAGCAGCCCTACACGGGACAGGGGAAGGAGGGCTTTCTTT. Amino acid sequence: CASSPTRDRGRRAFF.

In this sample, this clonotype turned up a few times. V usage is TRBV2 and J usage is TRBJ2-7; 7 bases line up with TRBD2. Germline trimming cut 2 bases from V and 5 bases from J; bases unmatched to any gene: 9. The CDR3 length is 15 residues. Germline V gene sequence: CDR1 SNHLY, CDR2 FYNNEI. This chain's CDR3 is CASSETSAYTDEQYF. The CDR3 DNA follows: TGTGCCAGCAGTGAAACTAGCGCCTACACCGACGAGCAGTACTTC.

This clonotype has more than one count but fewer than ten. The gene calls are TRBV7-9 and TRBJ2-7; D possibly uses TRBD1 or TRBD2 (6 bases each). The CDR3 sequence is 13 residues long. Trimming took 1 base from V and 5 from J, leaving 9 bases between them. CDR1 SEHNR and CDR2 FQNEAQ come from the germline V gene (reference sequence). CDR3 in amino acids: CASSLEGGHEQYF. The DNA for the CDR3 is TGTGCCAGCAGCTTAGAGGGGGGCCACGAGCAGTACTTC.

This clonotype was observed a few times. This chain links TRBV20-1 with TRBJ2-7; a possible D gene is TRBD1 (6 bases). CDR1 and CDR2 (germline): DFQATT, SNEGSKA (reference sequence). CDR3 size: 13 residues. Trimming pared 6 bases from V and 3 bases from J, leaving 15 bases between. The CDR3 nucleotides read TGCAGTGCAACCCCCAGGGGCCTCTACGAGCAGTACTTC. It yields the protein CSATPRGLYEQYF.

V usage is TRBV10-3 and J usage is TRBJ2-2; tentatively, D is TRBD1 (5 bases). V was pared by 3 bases and J by 7 bases, with 9 bases between. Per the germline V gene, CDR1 is ENHRY and CDR2 is SYGVKD. The CDR3 loop spans 13 amino acids. In DNA form, the CDR3 reads TGTGCCATCAGTGACAGGGCGGACGGGGAGCTGTTTTTT. Translated: CAISDRADGELFF.

This chain joins TRBV7-3 and TRBJ2-3, with 13 bases matching TRBD2. The CDR3 length is 18 residues. V gave up 1 base and J gave up 2 bases; unmatched junction bases: 6. CDR1 is SGHTA and CDR2 is FQGTGA in the germline V gene. The CDR3 DNA follows: TGTGCCAGCAGCTTAAGGGGACTAGCGGGGATGAACACAGATACGCAGTATTTT. Its translation is CASSLRGLAGMNTDTQYF.

This clonotype was recorded a few times. CDR3 residues: CASSFAVANVLTF. The CDR3 DNA sequence: TGTGCCAGCAGTTTCGCTGTGGCCAACGTCCTGACTTTC. The chain employs TRBV12-3 or TRBV12-4 and TRBJ2-6; D unclear. V gave up 3 bases and J gave up 6 bases, with 6 bases separating them. There are 13 residues in the CDR3.

This clonotype was detected a few times. The CDR3 DNA reads as TGCGCCAGCAGGACGGGGGCAGGAACAGATACGCAGTATTTT. It yields the protein CASRTGAGTDTQYF. The chain is built from TRBV5-1 and TRBJ2-3, with D perhaps matching TRBD1 or TRBD2 (6 bases each). The germline V gene has CDR1 SGHRS and CDR2 YFSETQ. V lost 5 bases and J 3 bases, leaving 13 bases between the germline ends. CDR3 length: 14 amino acids.